The 10 T cell receptor beta chains listed next were all sequenced from one sample in a study of radiotherapy plus CTLA-4 blockade in lung cancer. Here immunoSEQ multiplex PCR was the method, and the copy in TCRdb shows in-frame clones only, minus some. Of over 60,000 clones listed, 87% were seen once; the top ten hold 40%. Sequencing was performed on peripheral blood, taken from a patient treated with radiotherapy plus ipilimumab. Receptors were obtained from a human donor with non-small cell lung cancer that progressed on radiotherapy plus ipilimumab.

This clone was detected a few times. The rearrangement joins TRBV19 to TRBJ2-1, with D tentatively TRBD2 (6 bases). Deletions cut 3 bases from V and 3 bases from J, with 6 bases between. CDR3 length: 13 amino acids. The germline V gene has CDR1 LNHDA and CDR2 SQIVND (reference sequence). CDR3 coding DNA: TGTGCCAGTAGTATGACTAGCTACAATGAGCAGTTCTTC. Amino acids: CASSMTSYNEQFF. Filled out from reference TRBV19 and TRBJ2-1, the complete variable domain reads DGGITQSPKYLFRKEGQNVTLSCEQNLNHDAMYWYRQDPGQGLRLIYYSQIVNDFQKGDIAEGYSVSREKKESFPLTVTSAQKNPTAFYLCASSMTSYNEQFFGPGTRLTVL.

The rearrangement joins TRBV27 to TRBJ1-2; 10 positions agree with TRBD1. With 5 bases clipped from V and 7 bases from J, the junction kept 4 bases outside the gene matches. This CDR3 is 13 amino acids long. CDR1 is MNHEY, CDR2 SMNVEV, per germline (reference sequence). In nucleotides, the CDR3 is TGTGCCAGCAGTACCGGGGACAGGGGTGGCTACACCTTC. It specifies CASSTGDRGGYTF.

This clone has just a few counts. This sequence joins TRBV5-6 and TRBJ2-7, with a tentative D call TRBD1 (5 bases). Looked up from germline, CDR1 is SGHDT and CDR2 is YYEEEE. The CDR3 length is 13 residues. Between the trimmed V and J ends, which lost 1 base and 3 bases, there was a span of 8 bases. CDR3 bases: TGTGCCAGCAGCTTGACAGGTTTCTACGAGCAGTACGTC. This codes for CASSLTGFYEQYV.

The chain uses TRBV5-6 and TRBJ2-5; D gene ambiguous. The CDR3 has 13 amino acids. The V end lost 4 bases, the J end lost 2 bases, and 9 bases lay between the germline ends. CDR1 is SGHDT and CDR2 is YYEEEE in the germline V gene. As DNA, the CDR3 is TGTGCCAGCAGCCCGAGCATTCAAGAGACCCAGTACTTC. This translates into CASSPSIQETQYF.

The CDR3 here is CASSPPFVRGTDTQYF. The CDR3 DNA follows: TGTGCCAGCAGCCCTCCGTTCGTAAGAGGCACAGATACGCAGTATTTT. The chain is built from TRBV5-6 and TRBJ2-3; D is ambiguous. Germline CDR1 reads SGHDT; CDR2 reads YYEEEE. This CDR3 contains 16 residues. V gave up 4 bases and J gave up 1 base, with 16 bases separating them.

This chain uses TRBV29-1 with TRBJ2-5; D gene ambiguous. Trimming took 4 bases from V and 2 from J, leaving 8 bases between them. The germline CDR1 and CDR2 sequences are SQVTM and ANQGSEA. The CDR3 consists of 12 residues. The CDR3 DNA is TGCAGCGTTGGGACGGCACAAGAGACCCAGTACTTC. It specifies CSVGTAQETQYF.

The V and J genes are TRBV7-9 and TRBJ2-7, with a weak D call TRBD2 (6 bases). Germline values: CDR1 SEHNR, CDR2 FQNEAQ (reference sequence). The V end lost 4 bases, the J end lost 4 bases, and 20 bases lay between the germline ends. The CDR3 is 16 amino acids. The DNA of the CDR3 is TGTGCCAGCAGCTATGGCGGTGGAGGGGTCCTTTACGAGCAGTACGTC. Protein sequence: CASSYGGGGVLYEQYV.

The chain uses TRBV5-8 and TRBJ2-1; tentatively, D is TRBD2 (5 bases). The CDR3 length is 14 residues. Between the trimmed V and J ends, which lost 2 bases and 4 bases, there was a span of 10 bases. The germline V gene encodes CDR1 SGHTS and CDR2 YDEGEE. The CDR3 loop is CASSFSGKYNEQFF. As DNA, the CDR3 is TGTGCCAGCAGCTTCTCCGGGAAATACAATGAGCAGTTCTTC.

This chain's CDR3 is CASMKSEGTQYF. CDR3 nucleotides: TGCGCCAGCATGAAAAGTGAGGGGACCCAGTACTTC. This chain connects TRBV5-1 to TRBJ2-5, with D tentatively TRBD2 (5 bases). The length of the CDR3 is 12 residues. V lost 6 bases and J 7 bases, leaving 13 bases between the germline ends. CDR1 is SGHRS and CDR2 is YFSETQ in the germline V gene.

The chain links TRBV6-5 to TRBJ2-5, with D perhaps assigned TRBD1 or TRBD2 (5 bases each). Germline loops: CDR1 MNHEY, CDR2 SVGAGI. The V and J ends lost 0 bases and 5 bases respectively, with 10 bases between them. The CDR3 is 14 amino acids. CDR3 in amino acids: CASSYSEGQETQYF. Written as DNA, the CDR3 is TGTGCCAGCAGTTACTCTGAGGGGCAGGAGACCCAGTACTTC.